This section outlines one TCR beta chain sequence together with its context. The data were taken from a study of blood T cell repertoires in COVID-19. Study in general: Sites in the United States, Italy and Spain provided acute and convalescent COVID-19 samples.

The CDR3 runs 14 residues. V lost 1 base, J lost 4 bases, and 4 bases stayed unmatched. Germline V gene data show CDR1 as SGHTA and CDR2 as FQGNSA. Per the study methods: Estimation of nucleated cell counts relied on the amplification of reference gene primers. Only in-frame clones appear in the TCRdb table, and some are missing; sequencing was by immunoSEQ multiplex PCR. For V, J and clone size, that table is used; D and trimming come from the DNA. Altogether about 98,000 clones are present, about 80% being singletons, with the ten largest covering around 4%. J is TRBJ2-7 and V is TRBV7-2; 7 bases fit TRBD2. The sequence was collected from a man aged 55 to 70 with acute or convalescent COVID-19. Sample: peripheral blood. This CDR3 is CASSLVGGVYEQYV. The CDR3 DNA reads TGTGCCAGCAGCTTAGTTGGGGGGGTATACGAGCAGTACGTC.